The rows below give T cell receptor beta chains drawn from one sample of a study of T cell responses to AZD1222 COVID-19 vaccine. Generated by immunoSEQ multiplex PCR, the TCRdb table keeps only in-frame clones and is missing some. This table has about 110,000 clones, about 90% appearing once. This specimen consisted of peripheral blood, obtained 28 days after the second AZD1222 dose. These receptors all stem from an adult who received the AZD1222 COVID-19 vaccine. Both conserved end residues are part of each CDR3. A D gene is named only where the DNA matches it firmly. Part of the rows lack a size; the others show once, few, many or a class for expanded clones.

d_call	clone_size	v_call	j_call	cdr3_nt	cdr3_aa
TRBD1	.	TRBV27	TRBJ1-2	TGTGCCAGCAGTCCCGTGACAGGGGTGCGCTATGGCTACACCTTC	CASSPVTGVRYGYTF
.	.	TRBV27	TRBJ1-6	TGTGCCAGCAGCGACGGCCCGGACAGCTATAATTCACCCCTCCACTTT	CASSDGPDSYNSPLHF
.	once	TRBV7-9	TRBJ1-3	TGTGCCAGCAGCCCGCCAGGCACGACCTCTGGAAACACCATATATTTT	CASSPPGTTSGNTIYF
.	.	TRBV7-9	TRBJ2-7	TGTGCCAGCAGCCCCCGGGGGGCCACCTACGAGCAGTACTTC	CASSPRGATYEQYF
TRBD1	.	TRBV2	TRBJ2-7	TGTGCCAGCAGCGCCGGGACAGGGGAGCAGTACTTC	CASSAGTGEQYF
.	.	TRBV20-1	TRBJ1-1	TGCAGTGCTAGGAGTAGCCCTGAAGCTTTCTTT	CSARSSPEAFF
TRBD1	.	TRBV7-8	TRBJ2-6	TGTGCCAGCAGCTCCGGACAGGGAATGCCTGGGGCCAACGTCCTGACTTTC	CASSSGQGMPGANVLTF
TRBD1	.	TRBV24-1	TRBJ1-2	TGTGCCACCAGCGCCGCAGGGGGAGGCTACACCTTC	CATSAAGGGYTF
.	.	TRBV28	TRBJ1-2	TGTGCCAGCAGTTTAACAGGGATCGGAGGCTACACCTTC	CASSLTGIGGYTF
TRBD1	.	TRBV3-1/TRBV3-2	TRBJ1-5	TGTGCCAGCAGCCCGAGTTCGACAGGGGCCCAGCCCCAGCATTTT	CASSPSSTGAQPQHF
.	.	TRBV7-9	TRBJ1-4	TGTGCCAGCAGCCCTCAGAATGAAAAACTGTTTTTT	CASSPQNEKLFF
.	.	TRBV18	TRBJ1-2	TGTGCCAGCTCACCACCTCCGGGACTCCTTAACTATGGCTACACCTTC	CASSPPPGLLNYGYTF
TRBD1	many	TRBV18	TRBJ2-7	TGTGCCAGCTCAAGTGGGACAGACTTCTACGAGCAGTACTTC	CASSSGTDFYEQYF
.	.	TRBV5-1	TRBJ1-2	TGCGCCAGCAGCTTTTCGAACCTGGACTATGGCTACACCTTC	CASSFSNLDYGYTF
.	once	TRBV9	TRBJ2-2	TGTGCCAGCAGCGTAAGACTGGACAGACACAACACCGGGGAGCTGTTTTTT	CASSVRLDRHNTGELFF
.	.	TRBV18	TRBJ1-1	TGTGCCAGCTCACCCGCCGCGGCGAACACTGAAGCTTTCTTT	CASSPAAANTEAFF
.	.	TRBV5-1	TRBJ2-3	TGCGCCAGCAGCTCATTAGACACGGGCTTTACAGATACGCAGTATTTT	CASSSLDTGFTDTQYF
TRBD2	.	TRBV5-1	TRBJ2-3	TGCGCCAGCAGGGGGCTAGCGGGGGCTACAGATACGCAGTATTTT	CASRGLAGATDTQYF
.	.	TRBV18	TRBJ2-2	TGTGCCAGCTCACCACGGCGGGACAACACCGGGGAGCTGTTTTTT	CASSPRRDNTGELFF
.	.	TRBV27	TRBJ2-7	TGTGCCAGCAGTATGTCTCGGGACTCCTTCCCCTACGAGCAGTACTTC	CASSMSRDSFPYEQYF
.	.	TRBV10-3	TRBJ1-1	TGTGCCATCACCACCGACCCATCCTCTAGGAAAGGGGATGCTTTCTTT	CAITTDPSSRKGDAFF
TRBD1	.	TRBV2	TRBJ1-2	TGTGCCAGCGGGGGACAGTATGGCTACACCTTC	CASGGQYGYTF
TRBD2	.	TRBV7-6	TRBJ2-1	TGTGCCAGCAGCTTAGAAACTAGCGGGGGGGCCATAGATGAGCAGTTCTTC	CASSLETSGGAIDEQFF
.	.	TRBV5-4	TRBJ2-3	TGTGCCAGCAGCTTGGCGGGACCCTCAGATACGCAGTATTTT	CASSLAGPSDTQYF
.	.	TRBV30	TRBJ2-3	TGTGCCTGGTGCTGGGCGGACACAGATACGCAGTATTTT	CAWCWADTDTQYF
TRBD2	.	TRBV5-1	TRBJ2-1	TGCGCCAGCAGCTTCTCTAGCGGGGGATCTTACAATGAGCAGTTCTTC	CASSFSSGGSYNEQFF
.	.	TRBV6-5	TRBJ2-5	TGTGCCAGCAGTTACGGGGCTAGTGGGGTGGTAGAGACCCAGTACTTC	CASSYGASGVVETQYF
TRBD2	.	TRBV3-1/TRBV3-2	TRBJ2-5	TGTGCCAGCAGTTCTAGCGGGAGCAGGGAGACCCAGTACTTC	CASSSSGSRETQYF
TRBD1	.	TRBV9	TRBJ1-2	TGTGCCAGCAGCCCAGAGACAGGGCCCGGGCGTAGTGGCTACACCTTC	CASSPETGPGRSGYTF
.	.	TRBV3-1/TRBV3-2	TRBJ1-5	TGTGCCAGCAGCGGAGAGAATCAGCCCCAGCATTTT	CASSGENQPQHF
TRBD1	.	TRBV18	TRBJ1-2	TGTGCCAGCTCACCTGGACAGGGGATAGGCGGTGGCTACACCTTC	CASSPGQGIGGGYTF
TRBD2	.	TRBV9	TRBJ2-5	TGTGCCAGCAGCGCAGGGACTAGATCCCAAGAGACCCAGTACTTC	CASSAGTRSQETQYF
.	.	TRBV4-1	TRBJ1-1	TGCGCCAGCAGCCAACAAAGGGGGGTGGTAAGGGCTTTCTTT	CASSQQRGVVRAFF
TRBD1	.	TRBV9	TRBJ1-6	TGTGCCAGCAGCCAGGACAGGGGACGAAATTCACCCCTCCACTTT	CASSQDRGRNSPLHF
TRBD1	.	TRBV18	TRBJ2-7	TGTGCCAGCTCAATCGGACAGGGCGGACCCTACGAGCAGTACTTC	CASSIGQGGPYEQYF
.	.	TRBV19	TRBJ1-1	TGTGCCAGTAGTTTCCGGACAGATATGAACACTGAAGCTTTCTTT	CASSFRTDMNTEAFF
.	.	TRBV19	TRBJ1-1	TGTGCCAGTATAATGGCCCCTGAAGCTTTCTTT	CASIMAPEAFF
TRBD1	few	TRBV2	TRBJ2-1	TGTGCCAGCAGTGCCGACAGGGGGACCTACGAGGGCTACAATGAGCAGTTCTTC	CASSADRGTYEGYNEQFF